The entry that follows covers one T cell receptor (beta chain) sequence. What it binds is not known. Some clones are missing from TCRdb's copy, which holds only in-frame ones; the method was immunoSEQ multiplex PCR. The profile shows a few hundred thousand clones, 70% of them singletons. The data stem from a study of cytotoxic CD8 clonotypes in ibrutinib-treated CLL. This CDR3 region has 14 residues. Trimming stripped 0 bases from V and 3 bases from J, with 9 bases between. Germline V gene data show CDR1 as SGDLS and CDR2 as YYNGEE. Broader study findings: Sustained-remission and progressing patients diverged in sampling times.

V is TRBV9 and J is TRBJ1-1; maybe TRBD1 (6 bases). The source of this sequence is a human donor with chronic lymphocytic leukemia. Sequenced material: PBMCs, taken after 24 months of ibrutinib treatment. CDR3 in amino acids: CASSVVAGDTEAFF. In nucleotides, the CDR3 is TGTGCCAGCAGCGTAGTGGCAGGGGACACTGAAGCTTTCTTT.